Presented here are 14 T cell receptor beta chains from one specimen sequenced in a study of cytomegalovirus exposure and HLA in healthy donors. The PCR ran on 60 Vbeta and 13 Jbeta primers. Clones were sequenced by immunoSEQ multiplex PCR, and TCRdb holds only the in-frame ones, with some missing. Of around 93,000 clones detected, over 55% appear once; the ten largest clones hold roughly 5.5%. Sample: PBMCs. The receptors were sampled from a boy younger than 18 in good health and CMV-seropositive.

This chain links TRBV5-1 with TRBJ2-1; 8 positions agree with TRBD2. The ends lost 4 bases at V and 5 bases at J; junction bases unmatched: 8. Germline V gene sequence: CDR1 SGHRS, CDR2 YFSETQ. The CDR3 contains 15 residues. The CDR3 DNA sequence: TGCGCCAGCAGCCTCGGGAGGGCCGGGAACAATGAGCAGTTCTTC. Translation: CASSLGRAGNNEQFF.

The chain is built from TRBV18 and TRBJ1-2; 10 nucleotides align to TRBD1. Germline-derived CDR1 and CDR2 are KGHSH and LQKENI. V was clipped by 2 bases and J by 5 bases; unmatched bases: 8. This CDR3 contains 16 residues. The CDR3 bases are TGTGCCAGCTCACCAGGGACAGGGGTGTCAGGGTATGGCTACACCTTC. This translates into CASSPGTGVSGYGYTF.

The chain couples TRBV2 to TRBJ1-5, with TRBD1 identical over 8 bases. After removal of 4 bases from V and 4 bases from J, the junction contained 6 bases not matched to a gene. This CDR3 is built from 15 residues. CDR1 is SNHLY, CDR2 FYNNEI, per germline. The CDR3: CASSGGQGANQPQHF. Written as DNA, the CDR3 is TGTGCCAGCAGTGGAGGCCAGGGGGCGAATCAGCCCCAGCATTTT.

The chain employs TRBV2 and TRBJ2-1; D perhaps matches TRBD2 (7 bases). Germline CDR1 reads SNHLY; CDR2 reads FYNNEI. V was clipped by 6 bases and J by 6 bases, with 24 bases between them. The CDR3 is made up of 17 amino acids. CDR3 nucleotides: TGTGCCAGCAGCGGGGGCCAAGGGGCGGGAGATCTCAATGAGCAGTTCTTC. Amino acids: CASSGGQGAGDLNEQFF. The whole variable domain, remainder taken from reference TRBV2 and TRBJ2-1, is EPEVTQTPSHQVTQMGQEVILRCVPISNHLYFYWYRQILGQKVEFLVSFYNNEISEKSEIFDDQFSVERPDGSNFTLKIRSTKLEDSAMYFCASSGGQGAGDLNEQFFGPGTRLTVL.

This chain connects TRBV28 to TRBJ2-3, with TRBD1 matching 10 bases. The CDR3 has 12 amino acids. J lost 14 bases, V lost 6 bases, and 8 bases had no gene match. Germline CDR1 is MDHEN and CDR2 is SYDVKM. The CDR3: CASSFRTGGSYF. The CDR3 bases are TGTGCCAGCAGCTTTAGGACAGGGGGATCGTATTTT. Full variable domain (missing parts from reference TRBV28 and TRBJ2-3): DVKVTQSSRYLVKRTGEKVFLECVQDMDHENMFWYRQDPGLGLRLIYFSYDVKMKEKGDIPEGYSVSREKKERFSLILESASTNQTSMYLCASSFRTGGSYFGPGTRLTVL.

Written as DNA, the CDR3 is TGTGCCAGCAGCTTATCCCCAGGGAACACCGGGGAGCTGTTTTTT. Its protein is CASSLSPGNTGELFF. This chain uses TRBV7-3 with TRBJ2-2; D is undetermined. This CDR3 region has 15 residues. V was shortened by 2 bases and J by 1 base, with 8 bases between the two germline ends. The germline gives CDR1 SGHTA, CDR2 FQGTGA.

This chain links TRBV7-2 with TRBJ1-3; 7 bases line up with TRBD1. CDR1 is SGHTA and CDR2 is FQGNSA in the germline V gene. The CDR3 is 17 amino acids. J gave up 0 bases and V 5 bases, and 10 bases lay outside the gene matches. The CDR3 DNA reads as TGTGCCAGCAGCCTGGGATCGGGACAGAGCTCTGGAAACACCATATATTTT. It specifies CASSLGSGQSSGNTIYF. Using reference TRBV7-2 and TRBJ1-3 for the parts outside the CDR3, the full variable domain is GAGVSQSPSNKVTEKGKDVELRCDPISGHTALYWYRQSLGQGLEFLIYFQGNSAPDKSGLPSDRFSAERTGGSVSTLTIQRTQQEDSAVYLCASSLGSGQSSGNTIYFGEGSWLTVV.

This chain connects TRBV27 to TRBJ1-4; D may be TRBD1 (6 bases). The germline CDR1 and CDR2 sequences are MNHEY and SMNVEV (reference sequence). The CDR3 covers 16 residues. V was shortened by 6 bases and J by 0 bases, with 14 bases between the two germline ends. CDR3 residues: CASSVWQGTTNEKLFF. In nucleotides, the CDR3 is TGTGCCAGCAGCGTCTGGCAGGGGACAACTAATGAAAAACTGTTTTTT.

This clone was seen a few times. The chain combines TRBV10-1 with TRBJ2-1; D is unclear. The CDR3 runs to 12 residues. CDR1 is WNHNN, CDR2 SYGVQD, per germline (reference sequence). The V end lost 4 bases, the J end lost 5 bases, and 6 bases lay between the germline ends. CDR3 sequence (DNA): TGCGCCAGCAGTGCTAATAACAATGAGCAGTTCTTC. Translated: CASSANNNEQFF.

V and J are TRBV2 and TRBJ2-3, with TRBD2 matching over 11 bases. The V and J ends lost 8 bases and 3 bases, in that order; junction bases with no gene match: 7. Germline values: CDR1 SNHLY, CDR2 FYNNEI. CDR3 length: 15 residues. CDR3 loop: CASSTSGAETDTQYF. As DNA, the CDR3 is TGTGCCAGCTCGACTAGCGGGGCAGAAACAGATACGCAGTATTTT.

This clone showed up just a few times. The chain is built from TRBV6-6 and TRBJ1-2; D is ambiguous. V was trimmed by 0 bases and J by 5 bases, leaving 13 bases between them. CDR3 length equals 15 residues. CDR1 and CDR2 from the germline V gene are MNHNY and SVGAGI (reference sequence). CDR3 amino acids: CASSYSAGSEYGYTF. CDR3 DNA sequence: TGTGCCAGCAGTTACTCAGCAGGATCTGAGTATGGCTACACCTTC.

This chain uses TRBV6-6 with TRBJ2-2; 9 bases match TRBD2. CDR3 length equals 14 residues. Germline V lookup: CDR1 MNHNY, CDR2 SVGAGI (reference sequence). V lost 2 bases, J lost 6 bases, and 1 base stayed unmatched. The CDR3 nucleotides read TGTGCCAGCAGTTACGGACTAGCGTCCGGGGAGCTGTTTTTT. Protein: CASSYGLASGELFF.

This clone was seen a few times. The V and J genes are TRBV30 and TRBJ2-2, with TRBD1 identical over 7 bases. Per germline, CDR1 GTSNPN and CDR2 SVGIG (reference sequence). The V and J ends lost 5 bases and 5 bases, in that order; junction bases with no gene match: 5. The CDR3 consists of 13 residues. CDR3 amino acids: CAWETGETGELFF. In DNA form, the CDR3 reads TGTGCCTGGGAAACAGGGGAAACCGGGGAGCTGTTTTTT.

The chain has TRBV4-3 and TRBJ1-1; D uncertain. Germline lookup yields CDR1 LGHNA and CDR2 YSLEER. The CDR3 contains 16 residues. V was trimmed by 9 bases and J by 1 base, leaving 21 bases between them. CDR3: CASKQQVEQPNTEAFF. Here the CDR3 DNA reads TGCGCCAGTAAACAGCAGGTAGAACAGCCGAACACTGAAGCTTTCTTT.